The T cell receptor (beta chain) described here comes from a study of cytomegalovirus exposure and HLA in healthy donors. Whole-study results and caveats: Trimming of TCR beta V- and J-genes showed a link, identified in a later analysis, to a missense DCLRE1C variant.

The PCR had 60 Vbeta and 13 Jbeta primers. The assay was immunoSEQ multiplex PCR, and TCRdb's table has in-frame clones only and misses some. The sample carries some 150,000 clones, 65% to 85% recorded once. Nominal health characterized the donors when sampled, though unrecorded immune exposures were likely. V lost 5 bases and J 3 bases, leaving 16 bases between the germline ends. There are 16 residues in the CDR3. Germline V gives CDR1 MNHEY, CDR2 SMNVEV (reference sequence). As regards this clone: What it binds is unknown.

Sequenced: PBMCs. The TCR was taken from a man between 18 and 35 years old in good health and CMV-seronegative. The chain couples TRBV27 to TRBJ2-2; D possibly corresponds to TRBD1 (5 bases). CDR3 protein: CASSQHATVDTGELFF. The DNA of the CDR3 is TGTGCCAGCAGTCAACACGCGACAGTCGACACCGGGGAGCTGTTTTTT.